Below are 23 T cell receptor beta chains sequenced from a single sample in a study of blood T cell repertoires in COVID-19. TCRdb keeps only in-frame clones here, not all; method: immunoSEQ multiplex PCR. The data hold 340,000 or so clones, with roughly 85% observed a single time. The sequenced sample consisted of PBMCs or T cells enriched from blood (not recorded which). The receptors were sampled from a woman in her 40s with acute COVID-19.

The genes are TRBV4-2 and TRBJ2-7; D may be TRBD1 (6 bases). This CDR3 has 16 amino acids. Germline V gene lookup returns CDR1 LGHNA and CDR2 YNFKEQ. Trimming removed 0 bases at V and 5 bases at J, with 17 bases between. The CDR3 sequence: CASSQDLLTGSHEQYF. CDR3 nucleotides: TGTGCCAGCAGCCAAGATCTCCTTACAGGGAGCCACGAGCAGTACTTC.

The V and J genes are TRBV27 and TRBJ1-2, with 8 bases that match TRBD1. Germline V lookup: CDR1 MNHEY, CDR2 SMNVEV (reference sequence). CDR3 length equals 15 residues. The J segment lost 4 bases and the V segment lost 5 bases, leaving 9 bases of the junction unmatched. In nucleotides, the CDR3 is TGTGCCAGCAGTCTTCAAGGACAGGGAATCTATGGCTACACCTTC. Translation: CASSLQGQGIYGYTF.

This clone was counted only a few times. The chain has TRBV4-3 and TRBJ2-7, with D hard to call. Germline V gene lookup returns CDR1 LGHNA and CDR2 YSLEER. Trimming took 0 bases from V and 1 from J, leaving 10 bases between them. The CDR3 sequence is 15 residues long. The CDR3 DNA sequence: TGCGCCAGCAGCCAAGAGCTGGGCCTTTCCTACGAGCAGTACTTC. This encodes CASSQELGLSYEQYF.

This clone was seen more than once but under ten times. V is TRBV29-1 and J is TRBJ1-1; the D gene is possibly TRBD1 (5 bases). The CDR3 has 11 residues. The germline V gene encodes CDR1 SQVTM and CDR2 ANQGSEA. V lost 3 bases and J lost 5, with 7 bases in between. CDR3 residues: CSVEEGTEAFF. In nucleotides, the CDR3 is TGCAGCGTTGAGGAGGGGACTGAAGCTTTCTTT. Drawing the rest from reference TRBV29-1 and TRBJ1-1, the complete variable domain is SAVISQKPSRDICQRGTSLTIQCQVDSQVTMMFWYRQQPGQSLTLIATANQGSEATYESGFVIDKFPISRPNLTFSTLTVSNMSPEDSSIYLCSVEEGTEAFFGQGTRLTVV.

This clone was seen once. This chain connects TRBV18 to TRBJ1-1, with D unclear. Germline V gene lookup returns CDR1 KGHSH and CDR2 LQKENI. The CDR3 loop spans 16 amino acids. V was pared by 3 bases and J by 0 bases, with 14 bases between. The CDR3 sequence: CASSPTDLHLNTEAFF. CDR3 sequence (DNA): TGTGCCAGCTCACCTACAGATCTCCATTTGAACACTGAAGCTTTCTTT.

This chain connects TRBV2 to TRBJ1-1; D gene uncertain. With 6 bases removed from V and 1 base from J, the gap between germline ends came to 9 bases. The V gene's germline CDR1 is SNHLY and CDR2 FYNNEI. The CDR3 extends over 13 amino acids. Here the CDR3 reads CASRKEKNTEAFF. As DNA, the CDR3 is TGTGCCAGCAGGAAGGAGAAGAACACTGAAGCTTTCTTT.

This rearrangement joins TRBV7-8 to TRBJ2-5, with 7 positions matching TRBD2. The germline gives CDR1 SGHVS, CDR2 FQNEAQ. This CDR3 region has 15 residues. The V gene end was trimmed by 1 base and the J gene end by 4 bases; junction bases not matched to a gene: 6. In DNA, the CDR3 is TGTGCCAGCAGCTTAGACCGGGGGAGGGTAGAGACCCAGTACTTC. This translates into CASSLDRGRVETQYF.

J is TRBJ2-6 and V is TRBV4-1; D is perhaps TRBD1 (5 bases). The CDR3 length is 17 residues. The germline CDR1 and CDR2 sequences are MGHRA and YSYEKL. V was shortened by 0 bases and J by 4 bases, with 13 bases between the two germline ends. The CDR3 DNA reads as TGCGCCAGCAGCCAAGAATGGGCAGGGAACGGGGCCAACGTCCTGACTTTC. The encoded protein is CASSQEWAGNGANVLTF.

The chain couples TRBV2 to TRBJ2-2; 7 bases agree with TRBD1. CDR3 length: 12 amino acids. V gave up 4 bases and J gave up 9 bases; unmatched junction bases: 2. Germline V CDR1 and CDR2: SNHLY, FYNNEI. Here the CDR3 DNA reads TGTGCCAGCAGTGGACAGGGCCGGGAGCTGTTTTTT. This encodes CASSGQGRELFF.

The J gene is TRBJ2-5, the V gene TRBV5-4; 8 bases match TRBD1. The V gene's germline CDR1 is SGHNT and CDR2 YYREEE (reference sequence). The CDR3 length is 16 residues. Trimming took 3 bases from V and 5 from J; bases not matched to a gene: 12. In DNA, the CDR3 is TGTGCCAGCAGCTCAAAACGACAGGGGCAGGGGGAGACCCAGTACTTC. Translating it yields CASSSKRQGQGETQYF.

This clone appeared a single time. The chain recombines TRBV7-2 with TRBJ2-5; 9 nucleotides agree with TRBD1. The V and J ends lost 5 bases and 1 base, in that order; junction bases with no gene match: 2. This CDR3 region has 14 residues. CDR1 and CDR2 from the germline V gene are SGHTA and FQGNSA. The CDR3 DNA reads TGTGCCAGCAGCCGGGACAGGGCCCAAGAGACCCAGTACTTC. Translation gives CASSRDRAQETQYF.

This chain uses TRBV4-3 with TRBJ2-3, with D possibly being TRBD2 (5 bases). Trimming shortened V by 5 bases and J by 5 bases, and 14 bases separated the two germline ends. In germline, CDR1 is LGHNA, CDR2 YSLEER. The CDR3 runs 14 residues. The CDR3 loop reads CASSAGRAGDTQYF. The CDR3 coding sequence is TGCGCCAGCAGCGCAGGTAGGGCGGGAGATACGCAGTATTTT.

This rearrangement joins TRBV28 to TRBJ2-7; TRBD1 matches at 9 bases. J gave up 5 bases and V 5 bases, and 7 bases lay outside the gene matches. CDR1 is MDHEN and CDR2 is SYDVKM in the germline V gene. The CDR3 totals 14 residues. CDR3 nucleotides: TGTGCCAGCAGTCACGGGACAGGGCTCAACGAGCAGTACTTC. It codes for CASSHGTGLNEQYF.

The chain employs TRBV6-2 or TRBV6-3 and TRBJ1-5, with D possibly TRBD1 on 5 matching bases. The V and J ends lost 2 bases and 0 bases respectively, with 17 bases between them. Germline CDR1 reads MNHEY; CDR2 reads SVGEGT. This CDR3 region has 18 residues. The CDR3 DNA reads TGTGCCAGCAGTTACGGGGCAGGGAGGGGATATAGCAATCAGCCCCAGCATTTT. Translating gives CASSYGAGRGYSNQPQHF.

The chain is built from TRBV5-1 and TRBJ1-1, with D possibly being TRBD1 (5 bases). The germline V gene encodes CDR1 SGHRS and CDR2 YFSETQ. Trimming took off 4 bases at V and 8 bases at J, with 12 bases between the two ends. The CDR3 length is 12 residues. As DNA, the CDR3 is TGCGCCAGCAGCCCGAACCAGGGAGAAGCTTTCTTT. Translating gives CASSPNQGEAFF.

The genes are TRBV3-1 (or the pseudogene TRBV3-2) and TRBJ2-2; D ambiguous. Germline V gene data show CDR1 as LGHDT and CDR2 as YNNKEL (reference sequence). There are 14 residues in the CDR3. V gave up 4 bases and J gave up 1 base, with 7 bases separating them. DNA of the CDR3: TGTGCCAGCAGCCTTACAGAGAACACCGGGGAGCTGTTTTTT. This translates into CASSLTENTGELFF.

The chain joins TRBV4-2 to TRBJ1-1; 7 bases are shared with TRBD1. The CDR3 is 15 amino acids. Germline V gene data show CDR1 as LGHNA and CDR2 as YNFKEQ. The V and J ends lost 6 bases and 1 base, in that order; junction bases with no gene match: 8. CDR3: CASRFSRDRNTEAFF. The CDR3, as DNA: TGTGCCAGCAGATTCAGCCGGGACAGGAACACTGAAGCTTTCTTT.

The V and J genes are TRBV14 and TRBJ2-7, with TRBD1 matching over 11 bases. The trim removed 8 bases at V and 5 bases at J, leaving 8 bases unmatched. Germline V gene sequence: CDR1 SGHDN, CDR2 FVKESK. CDR3 length equals 14 residues. CDR3 protein: CASRRTGGGDEQYF. The CDR3 bases are TGTGCCAGCCGCCGGACAGGGGGCGGCGACGAGCAGTACTTC.

The chain combines TRBV18 with TRBJ1-2; a possible D gene is TRBD1 (6 bases). Per germline, CDR1 KGHSH and CDR2 LQKENI. This CDR3 is built from 15 residues. With 3 bases removed from V and 2 bases from J, the gap between germline ends came to 13 bases. The CDR3 DNA reads as TGTGCCAGCTCACCGACCACCGGGACAAACTATGGCTACACCTTC. This encodes CASSPTTGTNYGYTF.

The chain carries TRBV6-5 and TRBJ2-1; a possible D gene is TRBD2 (6 bases). CDR1 is MNHEY, CDR2 SVGAGI, per germline. This CDR3 is built from 13 residues. V lost 6 bases, J lost 2 bases, and 8 bases lay in between. The CDR3 here is CASRRLAYNEQFF. Written as DNA, the CDR3 is TGTGCCAGCAGGCGACTAGCCTACAATGAGCAGTTCTTC.

Here the CDR3 reads CASTFQGANSPLHF. The CDR3 DNA follows: TGTGCCAGCACCTTTCAGGGGGCGAATTCACCCCTCCACTTT. The rearrangement uses TRBV5-6 and TRBJ1-6; the match to TRBD1 covers 8 bases. This CDR3 contains 14 residues. Trimming cost V 6 bases and J 7 bases; bases outside gene matches: 6. In germline, CDR1 is SGHDT, CDR2 YYEEEE. Full variable domain (rest looked up from reference TRBV5-6 and TRBJ1-6): DAGVTQSPTHLIKTRGQQVTLRCSPKSGHDTVSWYQQALGQGPQFIFQYYEEEERQRGNFPDRFSGHQFPNYSSELNVNALLLGDSALYLCASTFQGANSPLHFGNGTRLTVT.

V gene TRBV6-5 combines with J gene TRBJ2-7; the match to TRBD1 covers 7 bases. Germline trimming cut 2 bases from V and 2 bases from J; bases unmatched to any gene: 3. The CDR3 totals 14 residues. Looked up from germline, CDR1 is MNHEY and CDR2 is SVGAGI. The CDR3 loop reads CASSYRGQTYEQYF. In nucleotides, the CDR3 is TGTGCCAGCAGTTACAGGGGGCAAACCTACGAGCAGTACTTC.

The J gene is TRBJ1-4, the V gene TRBV5-4; D may be TRBD1 (5 bases). CDR3 length: 16 residues. V gave up 0 bases and J gave up 1 base, with 10 bases separating them. The germline V gene encodes CDR1 SGHNT and CDR2 YYREEE (reference sequence). In DNA form, the CDR3 reads TGTGCCAGCAGCTTGGGGGCGGGGGTAACTAATGAAAAACTGTTTTTT. This gives the protein CASSLGAGVTNEKLFF.